This T cell receptor (beta chain) is drawn from a study of T cell repertoires in cytomegalovirus infection. Study at large: Shared public TCR beta signatures pointed to both CMV infection and a matching HLA type.

V was shortened by 6 bases and J by 0 bases, with 9 bases between the two germline ends. The CDR3 loop spans 14 amino acids. TCRdb re-derived calls from the reads in MiXCR, one entry per CDR3 protein. This table holds a few hundred thousand distinct CDR3 sequences, roughly 20% found once. The source of this sequence is a human donor in good health (CMV status not recorded). Some clones in this sample may be carry-over from other donors' samples. The V and J genes are TRBV12-3 or TRBV12-4 and TRBJ2-1; D remains ambiguous. Sample: PBMCs. The CDR3 DNA sequence: TGTGCCAGCAGCCCCGAGGCCTCCTACAATGAGCAGTTCTTC. Protein sequence: CASSPEASYNEQFF.